This T cell receptor beta chain came from a study of blood T cell repertoires in COVID-19. The CDR3 runs 16 residues. Residents of about two dozen US areas, aged about 18 to 95 years, made up the participants. In assigning cohorts, the study relied on participant-reported clinical history. Under the authors' procedure: Quantification of nucleated cells was approximated via reference gene primer amplification. Produced via immunoSEQ multiplex PCR; TCRdb's table is partial and in-frame only. That table supplies the V and J calls and clone size; D and trimming were determined from the DNA. The repertoire consists of around 190,000 clones, with roughly 90% occurring once and the leading ten covering under 13%.

This TCR was sampled from a man in his late teens or twenties with acute COVID-19. What was sequenced was PBMCs or T cells enriched from blood (not recorded which). V is TRBV7-5 and J is TRBJ2-2; TRBD2 is the table's D call, not checked against the DNA. TRBV7-5 is flagged as a pseudogene. CDR3 residues: CARSLDRGKRPGELFF. In DNA, the CDR3 is TGTGCCAGAAGCTTAGATCGCGGGAAGCGTCCCGGGGAGCTGTTTTTT.